The clone carrying this TCR beta chain was observed a handful of times. Its antigen is undetermined. Researchers generated TCR beta cDNA from 500 to 600 ng of total RNA, relying on a constant-region primer. Employing slightly modified ARM-PCR, three nested multiplex PCR rounds were run, and these gave rise to the TCR beta libraries. PCR rounds one and two used TRBV1-TRBV30 forward primers with a C-beta reverse primer for about 9 cycles each. MiXCR, applied by TCRdb to the multiplex PCR reads, yields one record per CDR3 protein. The sample gives about 99,000 distinct CDR3 sequences, over 55% of which show up once; over 7.5% is in the top ten. The sample is drawn from a study of tumor-infiltrating lymphocytes in primary liver carcinoma. Co-extracting RNA and DNA was done with about 20-34 mg of unsorted bulk tissue as input. CDR1 MGHDK and CDR2 SYGVNS come from the germline V gene. This CDR3 has 18 residues. With 8 bases removed from V and 0 bases from J, the gap between germline ends came to 25 bases.

Study outcomes and limitations: Tumor-adjacent and tumor-blood pairs shared less of their repertoires than tumor region pairs shared.

The chain is built from TRBV25-1 and TRBJ1-2, with D perhaps matching TRBD1 (5 bases). The sample consisted of liver tumor tissue from sampling region 5. Documented subset: tumor region T5, tumor centre. This clonotype was obtained from a woman in her sixties with primary liver carcinoma and hepatitis B virus infection. This CDR3 is CASHGGDRKSGTNYGYTF. CDR3 in DNA: TGTGCCAGCCACGGGGGAGACAGAAAGAGCGGGACTAACTATGGCTACACCTTC.